This TCR beta chain was recovered during a study of shared clonotypes between healthy human individuals. In the case of this clone: Its target is not known.

Into CD45RA+ naive and CD45RA-negative memory subsets, the CD4+ cells were split. General observations from the study: Donor scarcity curtailed the genetic and exposure-history diversity represented herein.

Genomic DNA from each subset was divided evenly over several immunoSEQ plates. Per sorted-subset replicate PCR, input was around 200 ng DNA, representing roughly 28,000 T cell genomes. Generated by immunoSEQ multiplex PCR, the TCRdb table keeps only in-frame clones and is missing some. The sample has around 940,000 clones; around 80% are singletons. Sequenced: memory CD4+ T cells sorted from blood. Documented subset: CD45RA-negative fraction. The origin of this receptor is a man between 18 and 35 years old in good health.

The CDR3 region is CASSSPETQYF. As DNA, the CDR3 is TGTGCCAGCAGCTCCCCCGAGACCCAGTACTTC. This sequence joins TRBV11-2 and TRBJ2-5, with D hard to call. CDR1 and CDR2 from the germline V gene are SGHAT and FQNNGV. V gave up 4 bases and J gave up 5 bases, with 5 bases separating them. The CDR3 runs to 11 residues.